The entry that follows covers one T cell receptor (beta chain) sequence. Its antigen is unknown. This sample is part of a study of T-cell memory formation after mild COVID-19. TCRdb re-analysed the 5' RACE reads in MiXCR, keeping a single row per CDR3 protein. The sample yields 380,000 or so distinct CDR3 sequences, about an eighth seen once. Trimming at V came to 5 bases and at J to 7 bases, leaving 13 bases not matched to a gene. The CDR3 is 16 residues long. The study, taken as a whole, reports: CD4+ contracting clones lay mainly in CM and EM, CD8+ ones in EMRA.

The receptor's source is a man aged 18 to 35 who had mild COVID-19 (a few samples of this study predate the infection). Cell type and time point are not known. The chain joins TRBV12-3 or TRBV12-4 to TRBJ1-4, with 7 bases matching TRBD1. The sample taken for sequencing was PBMCs or a T cell subset sorted from them (not recorded which). The CDR3 loop is CASSPNQDRVGEKLFF. In DNA form, the CDR3 reads TGTGCCAGCAGTCCGAATCAAGACAGGGTTGGTGAAAAACTGTTTTTT.